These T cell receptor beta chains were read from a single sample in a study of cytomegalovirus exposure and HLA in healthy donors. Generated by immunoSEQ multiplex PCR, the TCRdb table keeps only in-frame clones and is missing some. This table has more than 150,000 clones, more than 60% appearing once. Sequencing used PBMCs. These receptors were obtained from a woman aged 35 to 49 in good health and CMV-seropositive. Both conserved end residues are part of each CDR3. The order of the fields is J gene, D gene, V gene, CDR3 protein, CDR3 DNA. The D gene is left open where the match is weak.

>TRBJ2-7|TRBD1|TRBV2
CASSPGQASYEQYF
TGTGCCAGCAGTCCGGGACAGGCCTCCTACGAGCAGTACTTC
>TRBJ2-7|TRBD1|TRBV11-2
CASSIRQGGRDEQYF
TGTGCCAGCAGCATACGACAGGGGGGAAGGGACGAGCAGTACTTC
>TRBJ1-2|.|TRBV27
CASSSPMRGNYGYTF
TGTGCCAGCAGTTCCCCTATGAGGGGGAACTATGGCTACACCTTC
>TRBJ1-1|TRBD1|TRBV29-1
CSADRGLGTEAFF
TGCAGCGCAGACAGGGGTTTGGGCACTGAAGCTTTCTTT
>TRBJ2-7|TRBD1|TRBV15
CATSRTWDSNYEQYF
TGTGCCACCAGCAGAACATGGGACAGCAACTACGAGCAGTACTTC
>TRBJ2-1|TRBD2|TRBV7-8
CASSGTSGRNEQFF
TGTGCCAGCAGCGGGACTAGCGGGCGCAATGAGCAGTTCTTC
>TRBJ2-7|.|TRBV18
CASSPPTVISYEQYF
TGTGCCAGCTCACCACCGACAGTGATCTCCTACGAGCAGTACTTC
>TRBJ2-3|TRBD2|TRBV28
CASSQGLATDTQYF
TGTGCCAGCAGCCAGGGACTAGCCACAGATACGCAGTATTTT
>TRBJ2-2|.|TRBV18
CASSPRQDYNIAGELFF
TGTGCCAGCTCACCACGCCAGGACTATAATATTGCTGGGGAGCTGTTTTTT
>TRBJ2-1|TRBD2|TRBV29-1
CSASGPGTRDNEQFF
TGCAGCGCCTCAGGCCCCGGGACTAGAGACAATGAGCAGTTCTTC
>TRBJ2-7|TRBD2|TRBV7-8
CASSPNFMGLAGVLYEQYF
TGTGCCAGCAGCCCAAATTTCATGGGACTAGCGGGCGTCCTCTACGAGCAGTACTTC
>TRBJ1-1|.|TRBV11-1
CASSLGIITGNTEAFF
TGTGCCAGCAGCTTGGGAATAATTACAGGGAACACTGAAGCTTTCTTT
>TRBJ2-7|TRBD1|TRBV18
CASSPPDRAGYEQYF
TGTGCCAGCTCACCACCCGACAGGGCAGGCTACGAGCAGTACTTC
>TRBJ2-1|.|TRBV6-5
CASSYSTSGNEQFF
TGTGCCAGCAGTTACTCGACCAGCGGCAATGAGCAGTTCTTC